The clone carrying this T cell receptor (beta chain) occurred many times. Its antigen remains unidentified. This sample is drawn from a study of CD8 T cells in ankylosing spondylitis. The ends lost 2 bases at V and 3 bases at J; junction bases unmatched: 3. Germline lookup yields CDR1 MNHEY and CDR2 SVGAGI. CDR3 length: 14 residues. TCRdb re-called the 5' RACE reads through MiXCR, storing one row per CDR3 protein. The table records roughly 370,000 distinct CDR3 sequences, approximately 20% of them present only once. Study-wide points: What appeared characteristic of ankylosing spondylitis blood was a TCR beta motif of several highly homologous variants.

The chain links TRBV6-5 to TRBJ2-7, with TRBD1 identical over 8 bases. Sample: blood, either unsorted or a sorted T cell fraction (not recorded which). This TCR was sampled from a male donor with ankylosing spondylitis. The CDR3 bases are TGTGCCAGCAGTTACGGACAGGGCTTCTACGAGCAGTACTTC. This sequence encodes CASSYGQGFYEQYF.